This T cell receptor (beta chain) appears in the sequencing data of a study of shared clonotypes between healthy human individuals (dated by TCRdb to the early 2020s). As for the study more broadly: The cohort comprised a couple of women and a few men aged 18 to 49 years. Per donor, three plates each were used for CD4 naive and CD4 memory, two for CD8 naive, and one for CD8 memory. Blood TCR repertoires of a handful of healthy adults were deeply sequenced to estimate repertoire size and the extent of clonotype sharing between individuals. Different laboratories and diverse techniques were used to prepare libraries and sequence TCR repertoires, to increase sequencing depth and limit assay-specific biases. Each donor's leukapheresis produced roughly between about 0.9 and 9.5 billion PBMCs.

TCR CDR3 regions were amplified from genomic DNA by multiplex PCR using the deep immunoSEQ assay. Extracted genomic DNA from each cell subset was distributed evenly across all wells of several immunoSEQ 96-well plates, and each plate was treated as a replicate. For sorted subsets, roughly 200 ng genomic DNA, equal to 30,000 or so T cell genomes, was loaded into each replicate PCR. Purified libraries were quantified with a Qubit 3.0 fluorometer, sized on a Bioanalyzer 2100, and re-quantified with the KAPA Library Quantification kit. Every immunoSEQ 96-well plate was sequenced on a separate single-read 150-cycle Illumina NextSeq 550 flow cell. The authors processed their data as follows. Because the immunoSEQ output held only junctional sequences and lacked quality scores, the filtering could not match the filtering applied to full-length reads. Sequences were annotated with PyIR, a Python wrapper for IgBLAST v1.9, and V/J genes and CDR3 were assigned using IMGT germline references. Reads with weak V/J assignments (E-value above 1e-6), missing CDR3, stop codons, out-of-frame junctions, or ambiguous translated residues were removed. V3J clonotypes were defined as sequences sharing the same inferred V gene, J gene, and CDR3 amino acid sequence. Percentage overlap between repertoires was calculated by dividing the number of shared unique clonotypes by the size of the smaller repertoire. Three approaches were used to assess repertoire richness: RTK rarefaction, the Chao1 estimator, and Recon v2.1 estimates of unobserved clonotypes. For all TCRbeta clonotypes obtained by the gDNA method from a handful of donors, generation probabilities were computed with OLGA. What TCRdb holds here is the immuneACCESS table cut down to in-frame rearrangements. Part of the clones is not present; checked against another copy, under half of the missing clones reflect an unresolved V gene, and the others are unexplained. D and trimming come from the DNA, and the V and J calls and clone size come from that table. The sample data list approximately 2.3 million clones, and about 92% of these were observed just once. The ten largest make up 0.39% of the sample.

As regards this clone: Its antigen target is currently unknown. No per-base quality is available; no much larger clone lies one base away.

Healthy HIV-negative adults with no recently reported acute infections or vaccinations were included as donors. Only Caucasian adults living in Nashville, Tennessee, USA were represented among the donors. CD4+ T cells were enriched through magnetic negative selection, after which naive cells were positively selected on CD45RA and the remaining negative fraction served as the memory subset. After blood collection by leukapheresis, PBMCs were isolated using Ficoll-Histopaque density gradient centrifugation and then cryopreserved in the vapor phase of liquid nitrogen. Analytical flow cytometry was used to check the purity and quantity of each magnetically sorted T cell population. Genomic DNA was isolated from each sorted fraction and quantified by UV absorbance on a Nanodrop 2000c. What the study reported, not specific to this receptor: The small number of donors limited the genetic and exposure-history diversity represented. Rarefaction of sorted-subset datasets indicated incomplete sequencing despite the large sequencing depth. Compared with non-shared clonotypes, the clonotypes found in all four sorted-subset donors had higher generation probabilities. Pairwise subsampling indicated that sequencing depth was expected to affect the degree of clonotype sharing among donors. Approximately 4.8% of naive CD4, around 3.6% of naive CD8, 2.3% of memory CD4, and around 0.4% of memory CD8 clonotypes were shared across several donors. Naive subsets generally had larger estimated clonotype richness than memory subsets did. Sampling was limited to blood, and TCR repertoires in tissue likely differ from TCR repertoires in blood.

V loses 2 bases of germline sequence and J loses 0 bases, and the interval between the two ends is 15 bases. Via the germline V gene (reference sequence), CDR1 is SGHNT and CDR2 YYREEE. The CDR3 starts with the cysteine, ends with the phenylalanine, and has 18 residues. Only the CDR3 DNA stays, 54 bases, in frame from base 1. Sequences were obtained from naive CD4+ T cells from PBMCs. The intended sense of this specimen's cell subset or site label: CD45RA+ positively selected. The chain is encoded by TRBV5-4 joined to TRBJ2-6; the D segment cannot be called with confidence. The sequence was obtained from a man younger than 35 in good health. Some clones in this sample may be carry-over from other donors' samples. The DNA sequence is as follows: TGTGCCAGCAGCTTATACCCAGTCACGGACTCTGGGGCCAACGTCCTGACTTTC. Translation gives CASSLYPVTDSGANVLTF.